These 5 T cell receptor beta chains were all obtained from the same sample, sequenced in a study of blood T cells in healthy people across ages (dated by TCRdb to the mid-2010s). Library preparation employed 5' RACE. Sequencing relied on an Illumina HiSeq 2500. A second PCR of about 7 to 12 cycles was performed with a sample-barcoded 5' primer and a J-beta primer mix. TCRdb reprocessing: public reads trimmed at Q25 with fastp, clones called with MiXCR, in-frame beta chains kept. Identical CDR3 proteins give one entry, which carries the most common genes and DNA. The table for this sample lists some 1.6 million distinct CDR3 sequences; about 31% of them were counted only once. Over 9% of the sample comes from the top ten. What was sequenced was blood. Every receptor here comes from a woman between 25 and 40 years old in good health.

In this sample, this clonotype turned up once. A much bigger clone sits one base away, suggesting this may be a read error. The V and J genes are TRBV4-1 and TRBJ2-5; D gene unclear. The J call may be wrong; the DNA end is better matched by TRBJ2-1. The germline V gene encodes CDR1 MGHRA and CDR2 YSYEKL. The CDR3 contains 16 residues. The CDR3 bases are TGCGCCAGCAGCCAAGTGGGTCCTCCAGTATCCGAGACCCAGTTCTTC. It encodes CASSQVGPPVSETQFF.

In its sample, this clonotype was seen a few times. The chain uses TRBV6-1 and TRBJ2-7; 7 nucleotides agree with TRBD1. Trimming took 10 bases from V and 4 from J; bases not matched to a gene: 10. The CDR3 has 13 amino acids. The V gene's germline CDR1 is MNHNS and CDR2 SASEGT. CDR3 bases: TGTGCCATCGACAGGGAATTGAGGTACGAGCAGTACTTC. Translation: CAIDRELRYEQYF.

This rearrangement joins TRBV12-3 or TRBV12-4 to TRBJ1-6; a weak D match, TRBD1 (5 bases). The CDR3 totals 14 residues. Trimming removed 7 bases from V and 9 bases from J, with 16 bases in between. The CDR3 region is CASTPGRMSSPLHF. The CDR3 DNA reads as TGTGCCAGCACCCCGGGACGGATGAGTTCACCCCTCCACTTT.

This chain links TRBV29-1 with TRBJ1-2; D unresolved. The CDR3 is 13 residues long. V dropped 2 bases and J dropped 7 bases, with 14 bases sitting between them. Germline assignment: CDR1 SQVTM and CDR2 ANQGSEA. CDR3 coding DNA: TGCAGCGTTGAAACTGGTTGGGATTCTGGCTACACCTTC. Protein sequence: CSVETGWDSGYTF.

The V and J genes are TRBV5-1 and TRBJ2-1; 7 bases agree with TRBD2. The trim removed 4 bases at V and 4 bases at J, leaving 5 bases unmatched. The germline gives CDR1 SGHRS, CDR2 YFSETQ. This CDR3 contains 14 residues. The CDR3 nucleotides are TGCGCCAGCAGCGGGGGGGACGGATACAATGAGCAGTTCTTC. Translation gives CASSGGDGYNEQFF. Full variable domain (rest looked up from reference TRBV5-1 and TRBJ2-1): KAGVTQTPRYLIKTRGQQVTLSCSPISGHRSVSWYQQTPGQGLQFLFEYFSETQRNKGNFPGRFSGRQFSNSRSEMNVSTLELGDSALYLCASSGGDGYNEQFFGPGTRLTVL.